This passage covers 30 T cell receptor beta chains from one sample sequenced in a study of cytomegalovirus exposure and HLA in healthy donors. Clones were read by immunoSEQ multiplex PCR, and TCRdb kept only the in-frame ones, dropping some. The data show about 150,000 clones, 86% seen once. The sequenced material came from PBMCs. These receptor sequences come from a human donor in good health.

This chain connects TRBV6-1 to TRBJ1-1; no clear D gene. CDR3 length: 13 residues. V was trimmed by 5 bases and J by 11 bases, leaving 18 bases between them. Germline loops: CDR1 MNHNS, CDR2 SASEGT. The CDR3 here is CASSSNSGFRAFF. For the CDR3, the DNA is TGTGCCAGCAGTTCTAACAGCGGATTTAGGGCTTTCTTT.

CDR3 nucleotide sequence: TGTGCCAGCAGCTCAGGACTGAGCTCTGGAAACACCATATATTTT. Translated: CASSSGLSSGNTIYF. The chain has TRBV7-3 and TRBJ1-3; D remains unclear. V was shortened by 4 bases and J by 0 bases, with 10 bases between the two germline ends. CDR1 is SGHTA and CDR2 is FQGTGA in the germline V gene. This CDR3 has 15 amino acids.

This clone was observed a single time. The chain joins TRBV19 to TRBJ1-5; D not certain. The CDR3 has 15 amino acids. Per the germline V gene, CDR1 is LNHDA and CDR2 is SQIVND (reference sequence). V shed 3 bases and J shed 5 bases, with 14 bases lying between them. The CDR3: CASSMFGDRYQPQHF. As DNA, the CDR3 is TGTGCCAGTAGTATGTTCGGGGATCGGTATCAGCCCCAGCATTTT.

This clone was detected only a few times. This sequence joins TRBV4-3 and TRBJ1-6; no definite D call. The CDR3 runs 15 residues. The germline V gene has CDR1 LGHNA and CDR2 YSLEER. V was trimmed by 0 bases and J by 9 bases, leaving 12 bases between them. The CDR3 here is CASSQDQDLGSPLHF. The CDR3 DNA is TGCGCCAGCAGCCAAGATCAGGACTTAGGTTCACCCCTCCACTTT.

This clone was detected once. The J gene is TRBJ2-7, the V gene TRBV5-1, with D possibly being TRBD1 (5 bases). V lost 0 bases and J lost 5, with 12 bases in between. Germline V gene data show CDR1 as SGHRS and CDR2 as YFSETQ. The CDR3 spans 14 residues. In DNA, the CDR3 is TGCGCCAGCAGCTTGGGACAGAAAGGAGACGAGCAGTACTTC. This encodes CASSLGQKGDEQYF. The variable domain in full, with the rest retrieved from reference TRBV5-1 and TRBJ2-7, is KAGVTQTPRYLIKTRGQQVTLSCSPISGHRSVSWYQQTPGQGLQFLFEYFSETQRNKGNFPGRFSGRQFSNSRSEMNVSTLELGDSALYLCASSLGQKGDEQYFGPGTRLTVT.

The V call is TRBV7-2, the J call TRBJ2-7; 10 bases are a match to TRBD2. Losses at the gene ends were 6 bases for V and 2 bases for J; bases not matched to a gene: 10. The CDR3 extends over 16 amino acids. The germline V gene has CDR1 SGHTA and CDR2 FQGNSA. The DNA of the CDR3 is TGTGCCAGCAGACGAACTACAAGCGGGGGGGCCTACGAGCAGTACTTC. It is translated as CASRRTTSGGAYEQYF.

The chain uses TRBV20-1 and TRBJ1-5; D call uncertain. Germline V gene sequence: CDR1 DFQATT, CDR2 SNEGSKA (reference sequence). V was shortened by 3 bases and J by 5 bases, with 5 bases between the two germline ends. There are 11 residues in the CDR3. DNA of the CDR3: TGCAGTGCTAGGCCAGATCAGCCCCAGCATTTT. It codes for CSARPDQPQHF.

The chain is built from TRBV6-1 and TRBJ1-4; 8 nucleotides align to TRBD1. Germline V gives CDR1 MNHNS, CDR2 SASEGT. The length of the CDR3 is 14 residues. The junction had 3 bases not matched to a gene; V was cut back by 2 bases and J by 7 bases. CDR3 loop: CASSEQGAPEKLFF. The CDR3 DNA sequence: TGTGCCAGCAGTGAACAGGGGGCGCCTGAAAAACTGTTTTTT.

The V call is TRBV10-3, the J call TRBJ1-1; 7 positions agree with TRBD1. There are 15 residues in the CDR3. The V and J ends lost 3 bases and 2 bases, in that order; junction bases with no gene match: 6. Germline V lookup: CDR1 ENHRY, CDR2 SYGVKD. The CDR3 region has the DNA TGTGCCATCAGTGACCCCGGGACAGCAAACACTGAAGCTTTCTTT. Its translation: CAISDPGTANTEAFF.

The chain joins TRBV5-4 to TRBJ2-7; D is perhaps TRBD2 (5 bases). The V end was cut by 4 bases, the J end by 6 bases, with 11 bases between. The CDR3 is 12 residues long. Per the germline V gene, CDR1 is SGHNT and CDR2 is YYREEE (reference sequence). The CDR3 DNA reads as TGTGCCAGCAGCACCGACCGGGGCGAGCAGTACTTC. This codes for CASSTDRGEQYF.

CDR3 sequence reads: CASSLGQSYGELFF. Written as DNA, the CDR3 is TGTGCCAGCAGCTTGGGGCAGAGTTACGGGGAGCTGTTTTTT. This rearrangement joins TRBV7-9 to TRBJ2-2, with D possibly being TRBD1 (5 bases). Trimming took 3 bases from V and 7 from J, leaving 12 bases between them. CDR1 is SEHNR and CDR2 is FQNEAQ in the germline V gene (reference sequence). The CDR3 totals 14 residues. Full variable domain (missing parts from reference TRBV7-9 and TRBJ2-2): DTGVSQNPRHKITKRGQNVTFRCDPISEHNRLYWYRQTLGQGPEFLTYFQNEAQLEKSRLLSDRFSAERPKGSFSTLEIQRTEQGDSAMYLCASSLGQSYGELFFGEGSRLTVL.

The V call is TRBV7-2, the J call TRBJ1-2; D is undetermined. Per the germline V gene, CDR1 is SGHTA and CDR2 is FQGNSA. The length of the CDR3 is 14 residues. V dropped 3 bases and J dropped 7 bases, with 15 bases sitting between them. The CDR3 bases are TGTGCCAGCAGCTTTAGCGGGGAGGTGGGTGGCTACACCTTC. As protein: CASSFSGEVGGYTF.

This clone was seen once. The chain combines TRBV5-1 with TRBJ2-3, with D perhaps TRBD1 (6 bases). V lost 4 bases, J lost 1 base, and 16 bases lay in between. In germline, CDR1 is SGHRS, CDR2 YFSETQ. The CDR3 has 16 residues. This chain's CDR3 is CASSLAGVGRTDTQYF. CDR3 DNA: TGCGCCAGCAGCCTTGCAGGGGTCGGACGCACAGATACGCAGTATTTT.

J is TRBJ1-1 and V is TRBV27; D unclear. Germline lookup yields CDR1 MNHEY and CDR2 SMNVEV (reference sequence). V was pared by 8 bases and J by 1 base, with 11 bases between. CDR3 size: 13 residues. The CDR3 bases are TGTGCCAGCTCCCCTGGAGGGAACACTGAAGCTTTCTTT. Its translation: CASSPGGNTEAFF.

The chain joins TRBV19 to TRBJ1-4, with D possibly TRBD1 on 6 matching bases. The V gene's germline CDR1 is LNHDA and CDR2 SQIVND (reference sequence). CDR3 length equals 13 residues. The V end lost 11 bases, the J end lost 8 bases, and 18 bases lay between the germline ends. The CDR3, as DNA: TGTGCCCCGAGGGGACACACTTCAGAAAAACTGTTTTTT. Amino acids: CAPRGHTSEKLFF.

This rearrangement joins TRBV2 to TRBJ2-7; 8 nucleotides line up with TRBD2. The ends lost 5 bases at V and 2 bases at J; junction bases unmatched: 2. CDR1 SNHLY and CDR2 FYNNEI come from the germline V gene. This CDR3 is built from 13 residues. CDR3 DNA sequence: TGTGCCAGCAGTACTAGCGGAACCTACGAGCAGTACTTC. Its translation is CASSTSGTYEQYF.

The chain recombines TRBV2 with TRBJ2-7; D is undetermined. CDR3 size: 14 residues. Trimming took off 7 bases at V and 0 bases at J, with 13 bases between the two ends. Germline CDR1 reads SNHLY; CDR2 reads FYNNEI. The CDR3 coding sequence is TGTGCCAGCAAAACTACGGAAAGCTCCTACGAGCAGTACTTC. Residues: CASKTTESSYEQYF. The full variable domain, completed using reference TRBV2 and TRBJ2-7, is EPEVTQTPSHQVTQMGQEVILRCVPISNHLYFYWYRQILGQKVEFLVSFYNNEISEKSEIFDDQFSVERPDGSNFTLKIRSTKLEDSAMYFCASKTTESSYEQYFGPGTRLTVT.

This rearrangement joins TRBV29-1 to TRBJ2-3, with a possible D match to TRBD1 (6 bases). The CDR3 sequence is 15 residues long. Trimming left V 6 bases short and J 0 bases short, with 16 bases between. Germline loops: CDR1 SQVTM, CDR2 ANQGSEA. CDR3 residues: CSVAPWTVSTDTQYF. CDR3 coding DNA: TGCAGCGTGGCCCCGTGGACAGTTAGCACAGATACGCAGTATTTT.

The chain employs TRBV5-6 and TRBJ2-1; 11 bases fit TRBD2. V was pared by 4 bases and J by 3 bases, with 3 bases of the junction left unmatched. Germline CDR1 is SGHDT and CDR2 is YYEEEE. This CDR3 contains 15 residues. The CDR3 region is CASSPGTSGYNEQFF. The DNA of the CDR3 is TGTGCCAGCAGCCCAGGGACTAGCGGCTACAATGAGCAGTTCTTC.

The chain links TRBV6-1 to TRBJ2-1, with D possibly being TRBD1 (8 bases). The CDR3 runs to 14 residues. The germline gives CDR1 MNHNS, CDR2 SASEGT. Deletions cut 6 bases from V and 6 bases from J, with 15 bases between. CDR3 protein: CASRAGQVGNEQFF. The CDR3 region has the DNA TGTGCCAGCAGAGCGGGACAGGTTGGCAATGAGCAGTTCTTC.

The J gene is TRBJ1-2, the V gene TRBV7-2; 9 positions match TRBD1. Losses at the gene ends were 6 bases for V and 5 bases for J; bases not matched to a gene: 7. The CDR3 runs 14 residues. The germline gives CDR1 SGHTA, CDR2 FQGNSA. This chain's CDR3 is CASSRAGQGYGYTF. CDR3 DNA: TGTGCCAGCAGTCGAGCGGGACAGGGATATGGCTACACCTTC.

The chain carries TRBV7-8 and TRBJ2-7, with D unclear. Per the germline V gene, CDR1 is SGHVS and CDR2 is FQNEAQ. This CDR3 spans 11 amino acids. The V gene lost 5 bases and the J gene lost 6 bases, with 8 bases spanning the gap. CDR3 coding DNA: TGTGCCAGCAGCAGAGGATTCGAGCAGTACTTC. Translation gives CASSRGFEQYF.

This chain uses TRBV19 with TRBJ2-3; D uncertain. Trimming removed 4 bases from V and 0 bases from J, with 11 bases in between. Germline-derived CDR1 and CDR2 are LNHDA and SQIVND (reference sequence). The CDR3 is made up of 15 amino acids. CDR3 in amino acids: CASSRYSPSTDTQYF. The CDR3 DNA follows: TGTGCCAGTAGTAGGTACAGCCCAAGCACAGATACGCAGTATTTT.

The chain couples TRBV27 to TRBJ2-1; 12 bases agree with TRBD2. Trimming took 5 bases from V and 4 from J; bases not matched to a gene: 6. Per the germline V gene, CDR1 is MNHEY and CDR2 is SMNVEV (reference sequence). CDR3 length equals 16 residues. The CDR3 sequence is CASSAWGLAGYNEQFF. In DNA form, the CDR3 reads TGTGCCAGCAGTGCCTGGGGACTAGCGGGTTACAATGAGCAGTTCTTC.

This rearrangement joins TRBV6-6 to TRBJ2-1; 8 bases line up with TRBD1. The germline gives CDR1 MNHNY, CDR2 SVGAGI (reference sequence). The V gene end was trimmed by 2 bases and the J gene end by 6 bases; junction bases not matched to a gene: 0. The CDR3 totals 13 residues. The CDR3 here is CASSYTGGNEQFF. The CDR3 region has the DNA TGTGCCAGCAGTTACACAGGGGGCAATGAGCAGTTCTTC.

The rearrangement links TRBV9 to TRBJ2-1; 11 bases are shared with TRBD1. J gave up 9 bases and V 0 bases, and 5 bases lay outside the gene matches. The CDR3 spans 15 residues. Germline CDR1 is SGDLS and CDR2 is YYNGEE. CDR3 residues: CASSVVGQGVIEQFF. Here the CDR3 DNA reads TGTGCCAGCAGCGTAGTGGGACAGGGGGTTATTGAGCAGTTCTTC.

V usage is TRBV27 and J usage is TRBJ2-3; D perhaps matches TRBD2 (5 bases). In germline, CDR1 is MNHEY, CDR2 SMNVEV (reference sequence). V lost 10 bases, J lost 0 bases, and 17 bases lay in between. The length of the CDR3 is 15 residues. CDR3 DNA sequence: TGTGCCACCTCAACCCGACGGACTAGCACAGATACGCAGTATTTT. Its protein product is CATSTRRTSTDTQYF.

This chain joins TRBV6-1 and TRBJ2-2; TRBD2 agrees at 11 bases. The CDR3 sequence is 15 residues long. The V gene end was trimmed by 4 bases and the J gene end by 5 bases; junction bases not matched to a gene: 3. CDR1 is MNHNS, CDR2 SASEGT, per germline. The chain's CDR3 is CASSALAGVTGELFF. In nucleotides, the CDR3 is TGTGCCAGCAGTGCACTAGCGGGAGTAACCGGGGAGCTGTTTTTT.

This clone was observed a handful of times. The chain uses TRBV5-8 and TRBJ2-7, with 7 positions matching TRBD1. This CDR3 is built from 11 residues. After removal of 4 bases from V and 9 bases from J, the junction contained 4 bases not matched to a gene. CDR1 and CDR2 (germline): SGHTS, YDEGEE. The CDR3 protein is CASSITGAQYF. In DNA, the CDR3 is TGTGCCAGCAGCATAACAGGGGCGCAGTACTTC.

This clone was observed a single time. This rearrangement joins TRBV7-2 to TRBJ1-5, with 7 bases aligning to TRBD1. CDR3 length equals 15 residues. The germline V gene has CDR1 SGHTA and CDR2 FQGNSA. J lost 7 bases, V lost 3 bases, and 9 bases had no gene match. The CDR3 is CASSFRQGEGQPQHF. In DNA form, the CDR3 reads TGTGCCAGCAGCTTTAGACAGGGTGAGGGACAGCCCCAGCATTTT.